This T cell receptor (beta chain) was profiled in a study of T-cell reconstitution after alpha-beta-depleted transplantation in children. Study-wide results and caveats: Day-60 TCRbeta diversity that was high in some patients was derived from surviving recipient T cells and thymic progenitors. T-cell numbers and diversity, one year after transplant, stemmed largely from T cells that were newly produced.

V dropped 2 bases and J dropped 6 bases, with 16 bases sitting between them. Germline assignment: CDR1 KGHDR and CDR2 SFDVKD. The CDR3 runs 16 residues. This clonotype was counted ten times or more. The antigen is unknown. Preparation of the TCRbeta library was carried out with unique molecular identifiers. Each CDR3 protein gets one entry after TCRdb re-called the PCR reads with MiXCR. Here the sample spans some 440,000 distinct CDR3 sequences, roughly 17% being singletons. The J gene is TRBJ2-1, the V gene TRBV24-1, with D possibly matching TRBD2 (5 bases). The source of this sequence is a boy under two years old who had a stem cell transplant for Wiskott-Aldrich syndrome, so the T cells may come from the graft donor. Sequenced material: PBMCs, mostly from graft donor cells, taken 360 days after TCRalphabeta/CD19-depleted stem cell transplant. In DNA form, the CDR3 reads TGTGCCACCAGTGATTCAGACGGTAGGAGGCCCAATGAGCAGTTCTTC. Protein sequence: CATSDSDGRRPNEQFF.